This TCR beta chain comes out of a study of CD8+ T cells in alopecia areata (dated by TCRdb to between 2018 and 2020). About the full investigation: The treated patients, all with moderate-to-severe alopecia areata, were enrolled in an open-label pilot trial of oral tofacitinib given at 5 to 10 mg twice daily. Patients received tofacitinib for 6 to 18 months and were then followed off drug for 6 months to check for delayed response and recurrence. The study used high-throughput TCRbeta sequencing to examine T cell clonal expansion in alopecia areata, in both the C3H/HeJ mouse model and human patients. Scalp tissue and sorted CD4+ and CD8+ peripheral blood T cells from patchy and totalis/universalis alopecia areata patients and from healthy controls were covered by human TCRbeta sequencing. Patients on tofacitinib were biopsied at baseline and after 4 and 24 weeks of treatment, and several of the patients also had a later scalp biopsy. Scalp clonality was compared among normal scalp (n=4), patchy alopecia areata scalp (n=8), and alopecia totalis/universalis scalp (n=8). RNA was extracted with the PAXgene miRNA kit for fixed scalp, the miRNeasy kit for PBMCs, and the RNeasy kit for mouse skin. TCRbeta CDR3 regions were amplified by immunoSEQ multiplex PCR with 35 Vbeta forward and 13 Jbeta reverse primers. What the research found in general, with its limitations: Unlike mouse skin, where gammadelta T cells dominate, normal human skin contains resident alphabeta T cells that get sequenced too, which complicates analysis of the scalp TCR repertoire. Compared with normal scalp, lesional scalp, particularly in alopecia totalis/universalis, had higher clonality and more expanded CD8+ clones, which suggests antigenic drive. Shared TCR sequences between patients were less evident than in mice, which may be partly attributable to HLA diversity in the patient population.

Library preparation was by the immunoSEQ multiplex PCR assay. To provide template for TCR sequencing, every sample had RNA extracted and reverse transcribed into cDNA. SuperScript III was used to make first-strand cDNA, primed with a 2:1 mix of oligo-dT and random hexamers. Amplification bias was assessed with a synthetic immune receptor repertoire, and residual bias was removed computationally. As for the authors' bioinformatics: Raw reads were preprocessed to remove errors, and CDR3 was defined according to IMGT conventions as the region from the conserved cysteine to phenylalanine. To get clonality, Shannon entropy was normalized by log2 of the number of productive unique TCRs and the result was subtracted from 1. CD4 or CD8 identity of scalp clones was inferred by cross-referencing scalp TCRbeta sequences with sorted blood CD4 and CD8 repertoires. TCRdb provides this immuneACCESS table in a form limited to in-frame rearrangements. Some clones are lacking; in checked studies, under half of them reflect an unresolved V gene, and why the rest are absent is not known. That table gives V, J and clone size, and the DNA gave D and trimming. The sample table records around 120,000 clones; around two fifths of these occur just once. The ten largest clonotypes hold approximately 3% of the sample.

The germline V gene (reference sequence) gives CDR1 as LNHDA and CDR2 as SQIVND. V ends up 2 bases short and J 5 bases short, with an unmatched junction base count of 5. The CDR3 sequence holds 14 residues, the cysteine and phenylalanine included. Just CDR3 DNA is preserved here, 42 bases in frame from base 1. A word on this clone: Its binding antigen is unknown. No base quality values were provided; no much bigger clone lies one nucleotide off.

Lesional scalp punch biopsies and peripheral blood were obtained from alopecia areata patients. PBMCs were separated by density centrifugation and stained for CD3, CD4 and CD8, after which CD4+ and CD8+ T cells were sorted on a FACSAria. The receptor comes from a human donor with alopecia areata. The chain was built from TRBV19 and TRBJ2-7; TRBD2 matches 8 bases in the middle. Sequenced input: CD4+ T cells sorted from blood. The encoded CDR3 is CASSISGGTHEQYF. The base sequence is TGTGCCAGTAGTATAAGCGGGGGTACCCACGAGCAGTACTTC.